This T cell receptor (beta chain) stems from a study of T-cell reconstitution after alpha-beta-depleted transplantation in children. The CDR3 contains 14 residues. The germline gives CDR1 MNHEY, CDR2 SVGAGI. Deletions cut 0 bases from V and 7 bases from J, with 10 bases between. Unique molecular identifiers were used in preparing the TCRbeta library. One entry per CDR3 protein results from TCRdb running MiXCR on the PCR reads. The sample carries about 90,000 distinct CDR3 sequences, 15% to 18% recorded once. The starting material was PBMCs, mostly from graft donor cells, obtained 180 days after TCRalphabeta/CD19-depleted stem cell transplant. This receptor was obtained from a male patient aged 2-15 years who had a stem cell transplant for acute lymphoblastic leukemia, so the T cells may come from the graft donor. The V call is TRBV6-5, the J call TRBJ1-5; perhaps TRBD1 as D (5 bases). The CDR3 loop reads CASSYSIGDQPQHF. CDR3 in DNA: TGTGCCAGCAGTTACTCGATTGGGGACCAGCCCCAGCATTTT.